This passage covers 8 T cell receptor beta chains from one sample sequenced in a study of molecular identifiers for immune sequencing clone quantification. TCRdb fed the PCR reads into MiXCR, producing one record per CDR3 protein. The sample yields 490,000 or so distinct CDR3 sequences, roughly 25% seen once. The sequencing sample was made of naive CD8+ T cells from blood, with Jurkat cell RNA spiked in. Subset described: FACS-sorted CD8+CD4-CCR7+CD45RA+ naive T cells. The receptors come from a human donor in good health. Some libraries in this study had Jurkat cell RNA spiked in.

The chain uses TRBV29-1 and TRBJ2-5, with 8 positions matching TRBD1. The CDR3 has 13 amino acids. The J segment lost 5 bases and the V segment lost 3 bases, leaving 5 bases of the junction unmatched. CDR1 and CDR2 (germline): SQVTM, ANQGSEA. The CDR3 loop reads CSVDLDRDETQYF. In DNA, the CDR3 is TGCAGCGTTGATTTGGACAGGGACGAGACCCAGTACTTC.

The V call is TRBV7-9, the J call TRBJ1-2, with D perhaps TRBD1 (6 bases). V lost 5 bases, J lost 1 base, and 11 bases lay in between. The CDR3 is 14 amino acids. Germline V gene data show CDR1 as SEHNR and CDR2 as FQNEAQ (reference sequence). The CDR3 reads CASSPTGGNYGYTF. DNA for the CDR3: TGTGCCAGCAGCCCGACAGGAGGTAACTATGGCTACACCTTC.

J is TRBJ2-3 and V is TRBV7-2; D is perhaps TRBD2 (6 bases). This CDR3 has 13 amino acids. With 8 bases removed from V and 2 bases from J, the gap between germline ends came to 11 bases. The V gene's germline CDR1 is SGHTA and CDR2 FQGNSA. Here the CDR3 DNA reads TGTGCCAGCCATGGGGGGAACACAGATACGCAGTATTTT. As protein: CASHGGNTDTQYF.

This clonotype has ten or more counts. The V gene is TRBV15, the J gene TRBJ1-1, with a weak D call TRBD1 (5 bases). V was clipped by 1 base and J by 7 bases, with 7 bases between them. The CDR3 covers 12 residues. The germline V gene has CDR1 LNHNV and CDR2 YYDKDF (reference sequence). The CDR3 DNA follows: TGTGCCACCAGCAGAGGGGACCTTGAAGCTTTCTTT. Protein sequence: CATSRGDLEAFF. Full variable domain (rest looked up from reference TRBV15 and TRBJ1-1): DAMVIQNPRYQVTQFGKPVTLSCSQTLNHNVMYWYQQKSSQAPKLLFHYYDKDFNNEADTPDNFQSRRPNTSFCFLDIRSPGLGDTAMYLCATSRGDLEAFFGQGTRLTVV.

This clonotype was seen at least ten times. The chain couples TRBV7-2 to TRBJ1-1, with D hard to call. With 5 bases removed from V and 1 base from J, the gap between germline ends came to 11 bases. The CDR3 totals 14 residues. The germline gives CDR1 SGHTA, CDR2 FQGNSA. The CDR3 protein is CASSEILWNTEAFF. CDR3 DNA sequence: TGTGCCAGCAGCGAAATCCTATGGAACACTGAAGCTTTCTTT.

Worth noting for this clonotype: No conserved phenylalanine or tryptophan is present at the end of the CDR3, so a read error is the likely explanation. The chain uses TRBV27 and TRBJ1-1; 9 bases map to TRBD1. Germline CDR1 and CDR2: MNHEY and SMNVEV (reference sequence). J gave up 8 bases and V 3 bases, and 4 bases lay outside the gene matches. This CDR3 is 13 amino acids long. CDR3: CASSFPGQGEAFY. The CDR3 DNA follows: TGTGCCAGCAGTTTTCCCGGACAGGGGGAAGCTTTCTAT.

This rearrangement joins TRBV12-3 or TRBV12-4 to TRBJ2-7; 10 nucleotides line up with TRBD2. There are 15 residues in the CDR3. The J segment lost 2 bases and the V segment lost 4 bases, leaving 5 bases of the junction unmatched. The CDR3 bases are TGTGCCAGCAGTTATAGCGGGGGGCCGGCCTACGAGCAGTACTTC. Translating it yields CASSYSGGPAYEQYF.

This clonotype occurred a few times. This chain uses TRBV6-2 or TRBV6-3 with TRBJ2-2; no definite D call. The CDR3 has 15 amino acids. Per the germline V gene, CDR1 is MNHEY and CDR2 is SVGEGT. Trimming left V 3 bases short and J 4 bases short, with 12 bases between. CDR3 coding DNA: TGTGCCAGCAGTTATCATATGGACGGCACCGGGGAGCTGTTTTTT. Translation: CASSYHMDGTGELFF.